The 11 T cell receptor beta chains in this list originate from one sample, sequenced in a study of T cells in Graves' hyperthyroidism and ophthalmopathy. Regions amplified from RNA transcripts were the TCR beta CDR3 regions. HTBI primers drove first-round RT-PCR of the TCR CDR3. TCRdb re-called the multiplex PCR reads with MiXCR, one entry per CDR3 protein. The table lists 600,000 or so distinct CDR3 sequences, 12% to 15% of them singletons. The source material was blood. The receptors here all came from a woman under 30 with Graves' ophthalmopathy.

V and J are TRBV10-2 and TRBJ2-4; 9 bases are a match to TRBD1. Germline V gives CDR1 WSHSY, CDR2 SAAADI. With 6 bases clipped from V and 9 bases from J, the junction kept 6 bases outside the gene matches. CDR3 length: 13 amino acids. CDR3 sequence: CASRRQGDFIQYF. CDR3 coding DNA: TGCGCCAGCAGACGACAGGGGGACTTCATTCAGTACTTC.

This CDR3 reads CASSLGQPSYEQYF. CDR3 sequence (DNA): TGTGCCAGTAGTCTGGGACAGCCTAGCTACGAGCAGTACTTC. The rearrangement links TRBV19 to TRBJ2-7, with 7 bases that match TRBD1. The germline V gene has CDR1 LNHDA and CDR2 SQIVND (reference sequence). Trimming took 5 bases from V and 3 from J; bases not matched to a gene: 7. CDR3 length: 14 residues. The complete variable domain, with remaining parts taken from reference TRBV19 and TRBJ2-7, reads DGGITQSPKYLFRKEGQNVTLSCEQNLNHDAMYWYRQDPGQGLRLIYYSQIVNDFQKGDIAEGYSVSREKKESFPLTVTSAQKNPTAFYLCASSLGQPSYEQYFGPGTRLTVT.

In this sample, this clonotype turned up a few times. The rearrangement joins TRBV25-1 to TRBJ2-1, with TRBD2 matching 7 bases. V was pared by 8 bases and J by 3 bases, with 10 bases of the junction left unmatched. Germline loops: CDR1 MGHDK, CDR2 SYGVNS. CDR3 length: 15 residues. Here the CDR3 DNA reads TGTGCCAGCGGAGGGAGGAGCGGGGTCTACAATGAGCAGTTCTTC. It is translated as CASGGRSGVYNEQFF.

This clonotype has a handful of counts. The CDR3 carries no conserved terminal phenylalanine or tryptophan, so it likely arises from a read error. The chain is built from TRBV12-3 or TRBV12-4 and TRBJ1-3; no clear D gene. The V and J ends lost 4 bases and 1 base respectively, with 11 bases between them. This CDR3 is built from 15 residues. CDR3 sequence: CASSSPRASGNTIYS. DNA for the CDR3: TGTGCCAGCAGTTCCCCTCGGGCGTCTGGAAACACCATATATTCT.

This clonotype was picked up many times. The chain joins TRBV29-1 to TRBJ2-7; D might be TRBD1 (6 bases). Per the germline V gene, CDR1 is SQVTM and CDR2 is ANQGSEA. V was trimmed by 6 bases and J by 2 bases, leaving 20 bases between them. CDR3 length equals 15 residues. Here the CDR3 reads CSVEKRGFPPYEQYF. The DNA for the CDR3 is TGCAGCGTCGAGAAAAGGGGGTTCCCTCCCTACGAGCAGTACTTC.

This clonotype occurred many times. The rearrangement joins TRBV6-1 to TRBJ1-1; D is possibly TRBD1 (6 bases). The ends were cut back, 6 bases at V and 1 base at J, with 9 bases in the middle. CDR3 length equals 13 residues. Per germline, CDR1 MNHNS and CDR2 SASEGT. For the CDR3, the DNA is TGTGCCAGCAGGGCGGACAGGAACACTGAAGCTTTCTTT. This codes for CASRADRNTEAFF.

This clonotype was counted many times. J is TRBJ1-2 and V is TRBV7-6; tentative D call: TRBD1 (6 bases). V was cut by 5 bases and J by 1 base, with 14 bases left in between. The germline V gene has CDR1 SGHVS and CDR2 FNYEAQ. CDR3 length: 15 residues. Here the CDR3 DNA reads TGTGCCAGCAGCCCGGGACAACCGAATAACTATGGCTACACCTTC. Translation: CASSPGQPNNYGYTF. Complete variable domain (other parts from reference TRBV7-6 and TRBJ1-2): GAGVSQSPRYKVTKRGQDVALRCDPISGHVSLYWYRQALGQGPEFLTYFNYEAQQDKSGLPNDRFSAERPEGSISTLTIQRTEQRDSAMYRCASSPGQPNNYGYTFGSGTRLTVV.

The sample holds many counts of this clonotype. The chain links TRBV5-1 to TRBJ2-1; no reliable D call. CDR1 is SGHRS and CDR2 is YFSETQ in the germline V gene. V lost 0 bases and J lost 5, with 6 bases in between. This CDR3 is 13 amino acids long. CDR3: CASSLGENNEQFF. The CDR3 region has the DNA TGCGCCAGCAGCTTGGGAGAGAACAATGAGCAGTTCTTC.

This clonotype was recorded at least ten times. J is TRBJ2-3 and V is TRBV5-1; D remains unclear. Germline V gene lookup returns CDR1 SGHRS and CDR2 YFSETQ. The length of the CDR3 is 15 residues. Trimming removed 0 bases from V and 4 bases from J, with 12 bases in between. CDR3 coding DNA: TGCGCCAGCAGCTTGGGCCCCATGGCCTCAGATACGCAGTATTTT. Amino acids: CASSLGPMASDTQYF.

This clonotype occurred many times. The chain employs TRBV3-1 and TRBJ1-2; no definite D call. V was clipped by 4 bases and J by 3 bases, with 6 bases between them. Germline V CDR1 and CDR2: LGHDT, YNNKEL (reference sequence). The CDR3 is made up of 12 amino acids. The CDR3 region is CASSRDYYGYTF. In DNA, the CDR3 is TGTGCCAGCAGCCGAGACTACTATGGCTACACCTTC.

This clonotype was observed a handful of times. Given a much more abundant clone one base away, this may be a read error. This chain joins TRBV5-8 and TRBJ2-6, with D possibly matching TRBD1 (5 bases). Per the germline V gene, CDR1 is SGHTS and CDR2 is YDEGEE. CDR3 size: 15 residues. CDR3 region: CASSPRSSGADVLTF. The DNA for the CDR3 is TGTGCCAGCAGCCCTAGGAGTTCTGGGGCCGACGTCCTGACTTTC.